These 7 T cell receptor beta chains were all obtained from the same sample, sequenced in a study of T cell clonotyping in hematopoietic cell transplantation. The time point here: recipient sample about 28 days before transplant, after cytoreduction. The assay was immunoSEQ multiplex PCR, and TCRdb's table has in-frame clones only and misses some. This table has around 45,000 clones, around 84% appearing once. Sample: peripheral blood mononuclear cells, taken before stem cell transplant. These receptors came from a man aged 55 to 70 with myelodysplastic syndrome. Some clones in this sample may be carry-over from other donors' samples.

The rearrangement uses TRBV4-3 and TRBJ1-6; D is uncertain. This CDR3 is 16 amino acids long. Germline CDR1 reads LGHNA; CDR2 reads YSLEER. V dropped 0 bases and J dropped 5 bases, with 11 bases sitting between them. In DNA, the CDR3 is TGCGCCAGCAGCCAAGATCTTTGGCAGGATAATTCACCCCTCCACTTT. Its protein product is CASSQDLWQDNSPLHF.

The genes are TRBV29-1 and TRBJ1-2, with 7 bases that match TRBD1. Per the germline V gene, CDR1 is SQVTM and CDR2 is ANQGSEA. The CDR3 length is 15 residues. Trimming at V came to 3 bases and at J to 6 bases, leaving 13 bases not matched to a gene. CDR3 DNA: TGCAGCGTTGATAGGGGGCGTGTTTTCTGGGATGGCTACACCTTC. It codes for CSVDRGRVFWDGYTF.

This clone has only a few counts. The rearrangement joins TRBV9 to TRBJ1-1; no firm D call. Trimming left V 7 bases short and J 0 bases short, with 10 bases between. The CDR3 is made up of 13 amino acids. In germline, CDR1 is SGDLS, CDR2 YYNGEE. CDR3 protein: CASSGGMNTEAFF. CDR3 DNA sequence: TGTGCCAGCTCCGGAGGAATGAACACTGAAGCTTTCTTT. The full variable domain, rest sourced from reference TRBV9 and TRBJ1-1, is DSGVTQTPKHLITATGQRVTLRCSPRSGDLSVYWYQQSLDQGLQFLIQYYNGEERAKGNILERFSAQQFPDLHSELNLSSLELGDSALYFCASSGGMNTEAFFGQGTRLTVV.

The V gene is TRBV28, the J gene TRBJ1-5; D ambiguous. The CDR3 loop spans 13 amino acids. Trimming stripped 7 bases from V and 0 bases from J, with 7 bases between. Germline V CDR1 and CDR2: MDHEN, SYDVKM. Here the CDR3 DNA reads TGTGCCAGCATCTTGGGTAGCAATCAGCCCCAGCATTTT. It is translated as CASILGSNQPQHF. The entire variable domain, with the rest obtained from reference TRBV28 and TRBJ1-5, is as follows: DVKVTQSSRYLVKRTGEKVFLECVQDMDHENMFWYRQDPGLGLRLIYFSYDVKMKEKGDIPEGYSVSREKKERFSLILESASTNQTSMYLCASILGSNQPQHFGDGTRLSIL.

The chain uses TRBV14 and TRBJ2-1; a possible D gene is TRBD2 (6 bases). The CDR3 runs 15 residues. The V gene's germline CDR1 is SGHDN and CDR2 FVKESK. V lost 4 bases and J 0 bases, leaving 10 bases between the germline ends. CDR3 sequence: CASSRTGSSYNEQFF. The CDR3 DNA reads TGTGCCAGCAGCCGGACCGGGAGCTCCTACAATGAGCAGTTCTTC.

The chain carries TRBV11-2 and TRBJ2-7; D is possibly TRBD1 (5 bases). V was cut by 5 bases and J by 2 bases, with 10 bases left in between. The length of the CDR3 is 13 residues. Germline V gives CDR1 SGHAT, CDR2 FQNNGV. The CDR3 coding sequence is TGTGCCAGCAGCCCCAGGACACCCTACGAGCAGTACTTC. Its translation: CASSPRTPYEQYF.

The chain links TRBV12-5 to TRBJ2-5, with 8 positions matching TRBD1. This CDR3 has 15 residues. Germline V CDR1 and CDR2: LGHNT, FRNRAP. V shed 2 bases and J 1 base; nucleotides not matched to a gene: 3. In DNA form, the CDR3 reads TGTGCTAGTGGTTTGAGGACAGGGTTCCAAGAGACCCAGTACTTC. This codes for CASGLRTGFQETQYF.